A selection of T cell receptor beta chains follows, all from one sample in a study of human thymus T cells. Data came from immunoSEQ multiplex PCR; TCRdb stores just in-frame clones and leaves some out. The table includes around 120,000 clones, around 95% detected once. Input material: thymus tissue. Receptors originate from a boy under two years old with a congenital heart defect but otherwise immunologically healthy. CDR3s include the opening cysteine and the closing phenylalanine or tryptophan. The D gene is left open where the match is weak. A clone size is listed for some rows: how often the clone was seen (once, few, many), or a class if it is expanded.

CDR3nt: TGTGCCAGCAGTTTATCCGGGGGCACCGGGGAGCTGTTTTTT; CDR3aa: CASSLSGGTGELFF; v_gene: TRBV28; j_gene: TRBJ2-2; abundance: NA; d_gene: NA
CDR3nt: TGTGCCAGCGGGATAAAGCGTGGCTACACCTTC; CDR3aa: CASGIKRGYTF; v_gene: TRBV6-6; j_gene: TRBJ1-2; abundance: NA; d_gene: NA
CDR3nt: TGTGCCAGCAGTTACTCGAACGGGTCGGGGACAGATACGCAGTATTTT; CDR3aa: CASSYSNGSGTDTQYF; v_gene: TRBV6-5; j_gene: TRBJ2-3; abundance: NA; d_gene: NA
CDR3nt: TGTGCCAGCAGCGCCCGACAGGGGGGCACTGAAGCTTTCTTT; CDR3aa: CASSARQGGTEAFF; v_gene: TRBV11-3; j_gene: TRBJ1-1; abundance: NA; d_gene: TRBD1
CDR3nt: TGTGCCAGCAGTGGTCCTCGCAATCAGCCCCAGCATTTT; CDR3aa: CASSGPRNQPQHF; v_gene: TRBV6-1; j_gene: TRBJ1-5; abundance: NA; d_gene: NA
CDR3nt: TGTGCCAGCAGCATTCGCTCGGGACAGCCCTTATATCGCTACACCTTC; CDR3aa: CASSIRSGQPLYRYTF; v_gene: TRBV28; j_gene: TRBJ1-2; abundance: once; d_gene: TRBD1
CDR3nt: TGTGCCAGCGGGGCAGGGAAAACCTATGGCTACACCTTC; CDR3aa: CASGAGKTYGYTF; v_gene: TRBV7-7; j_gene: TRBJ1-2; abundance: NA; d_gene: NA
CDR3nt: TGTGCCACGAGCGACAGACTACATAGCAATCAGCCCCAGCATTTT; CDR3aa: CATSDRLHSNQPQHF; v_gene: TRBV10-3; j_gene: TRBJ1-5; abundance: NA; d_gene: NA
CDR3nt: TGCAGCGTTCCCCGACAGGAATACACCGGGGAGCTGTTTTTT; CDR3aa: CSVPRQEYTGELFF; v_gene: TRBV29-1; j_gene: TRBJ2-2; abundance: NA; d_gene: NA
CDR3nt: TGTGCCATGACAGCGAACACCGGGGAGCTGTTTTTT; CDR3aa: CAMTANTGELFF; v_gene: TRBV25-1; j_gene: TRBJ2-2; abundance: NA; d_gene: NA
CDR3nt: TGCGCCAGCAGTGAGATACCACCATCTTACTACGAGCAGTACTTC; CDR3aa: CASSEIPPSYYEQYF; v_gene: TRBV10-2; j_gene: TRBJ2-7; abundance: NA; d_gene: NA
CDR3nt: TGTGCCAGCACCATGGGGGGCAATCAGCCCCAGCATTTT; CDR3aa: CASTMGGNQPQHF; v_gene: TRBV6-6; j_gene: TRBJ1-5; abundance: NA; d_gene: NA
CDR3nt: TGTGCCAGCAGCCCCCCCGACGGGTTC; CDR3aa: CASSPPDGF; v_gene: TRBV5-6; j_gene: TRBJ1-2; abundance: NA; d_gene: NA
CDR3nt: TGCGCCAGCAGCCTCGATGGAGGGACAGGGGGCAGGAAGTATGGCTACACCTTC; CDR3aa: CASSLDGGTGGRKYGYTF; v_gene: TRBV4-3; j_gene: TRBJ1-2; abundance: NA; d_gene: TRBD1
CDR3nt: TGTGCCAGCTCACACCAGGGCCTCTATAGCAATCAGCCCCAGCATTTT; CDR3aa: CASSHQGLYSNQPQHF; v_gene: TRBV18; j_gene: TRBJ1-5; abundance: NA; d_gene: NA